The 2 T cell receptor beta chains presented below share a single source sample, sequenced in a study of blood T cell repertoires in COVID-19. The assay was immunoSEQ multiplex PCR, and TCRdb's table has in-frame clones only and misses some. Here the sample spans hundreds of thousands of clones, 85% to 90% being singletons. The specimen sequenced was peripheral blood. All receptors derive from a human donor in a cohort sampled during active COVID-19.

The chain is built from TRBV3-1 (or the pseudogene TRBV3-2) and TRBJ1-6, with 8 bases that match TRBD1. V shed 1 base and J 4 bases; nucleotides not matched to a gene: 3. The CDR3 runs 16 residues. Germline CDR1 and CDR2: LGHDT and YNNKEL (reference sequence). DNA for the CDR3: TGTGCCAGCAGCCAAGGAACAGGGGGATATAATTCACCCCTCCACTTT. Amino acid sequence: CASSQGTGGYNSPLHF.

The J gene is TRBJ1-1, the V gene TRBV12-3 or TRBV12-4; D gene uncertain. V lost 5 bases and J lost 1, with 8 bases in between. The CDR3 is 13 amino acids. Here the CDR3 reads CASSGRRNTEAFF. The CDR3 bases are TGTGCCAGCAGTGGCCGCAGGAACACTGAAGCTTTCTTT.